This T cell receptor beta chain was recovered during a study of T cell responses to AZD1222 COVID-19 vaccine listed by TCRdb under 2021. Looking at the study overall: TCR sequencing covered 230 or so trial participants: 207 given two doses of AZD1222 and around 26 given two doses of MenACWY control vaccine. Enrollment into the trials was organized by age into subgroups of 18-55, 56-69 and 70-plus years, and those subgroups contained roughly 140, 27 and 60 TCR-sequenced participants, respectively.

Sample time point, as interpreted from the label and publication: about 28 days (+/-7) after the second vaccine dose. AZD1222 recipients given second doses at about 4 weeks or at about 12 weeks were pooled, since spike-specific TCR depth and breadth were not found to differ between the two schedules. Samples from vaccinated people were obtained from the UK trials COV001 and COV002, which included a single-blind randomized controlled phase 2/3 trial of AZD1222 (ChAdOx1 nCoV-19) in healthy adults. For TCRbeta chain sequencing, PBMC samples from trial participants were taken at day 0 and at day 28 after the second dose. The study at large found these results: Conclusions about previously exposed vaccinees are limited, since just 5 to 7 AZD1222 recipients were seropositive for SARS-CoV-2 at baseline. The 56-69-year group was small, and its depth increase did not reach significance, likely because of low power. The vaccine-associated CD4 TCRs covered the entire spike protein, and the dominant responses fell in regions 160-218 and 743-854. No day 14 peak-response samples were available, so repertoires were characterized only after the peak T cell response. After two AZD1222 doses, both the breadth and the depth of spike-specific TCRs were significantly higher than at day 0 and than in MenACWY recipients. Reportedly, close to half of the unique spike-specific TCRs recognized epitopes lying outside the regions that are mutated in the B.1.351 and B.1.1.7 variants. Most participants were white British and females outnumbered males, and the authors suggested that clonal diversity may have been underestimated.

The CDR3 regions of human TCRbeta chains were subjected to immunosequencing. As for the authors' bioinformatics: Repertoire TCRs were matched against a reference library of SARS-CoV-2-specific TCRs generated with the MIRA antigen-specificity platform. Breadth was defined as the fraction of unique TCRs that were SARS-CoV-2-associated. Depth was defined as the fraction of total T cells that were SARS-CoV-2-associated. Using the MIRA data, every spike-specific TCR was mapped to the spike region that the TCR reacted to and assigned to either a CD4 or a CD8 class. Log10-transformed breadth and depth values were compared by one-way ANOVA with Sidak's multiple comparisons tests. TCRdb re-hosts the immuneACCESS table, in-frame sequences only. Its copies lack some clones; in the studies checked, an unresolved V gene accounts for under half of them, and the cause for the rest is not known. V and J calls and clone size come straight from that table; D and trimming were deduced from the DNA. Present in this sample are fewer than 120,000 clones, 70% to 90% of which were seen just once. The ten biggest clones cover 15% of the sample.

Worth noting for this clone: The antigen it recognizes is unknown. It has no much larger one-base neighbor in the sample; base qualities were not kept.

The TCR was taken from an adult who received the AZD1222 COVID-19 vaccine. The specimen was peripheral blood, collected 28 days after the second AZD1222 dose.

Here is the DNA: TGTGCCACCAGCAACACACAGGGAAAAGATAGCAATCAGCCCCAGCATTTT. This sequence encodes CATSNTQGKDSNQPQHF. The V gene is TRBV15 and the J gene is TRBJ1-5; the D segment could be TRBD1, given 6 matching bases. V is reduced by 4 bases and J by 0 bases, leaving a spacing of 16 bases between them. CDR1 and CDR2 are drawn from the germline V gene (reference sequence): LNHNV, YYDKDF. There are 17 amino acids in the CDR3, from cysteine to phenylalanine inclusive. Just the 51-base CDR3 DNA is kept, in frame starting at base 1.